These T cell receptor beta chains were read from a single sample in a study of T cells in Graves' hyperthyroidism and ophthalmopathy. TCRdb re-derived calls from the multiplex PCR reads in MiXCR, one entry per CDR3 protein. This sample yields hundreds of thousands of distinct CDR3 sequences, of which roughly 15% are seen a single time; roughly 35% belongs to the top ten. Specimen: blood. These TCRs come from a woman in her thirties or forties with Graves' ophthalmopathy. CDR3s include the opening cysteine and the closing phenylalanine or tryptophan. Each record gives: D gene, V gene, J gene, clone size, CDR3 DNA, CDR3 protein. The D gene is left open where the match is weak. Size tells how often a clone was seen (once, few, many) or the class of an expanded clone, and some rows leave it out.

TRBD1	TRBV3-1	TRBJ1-2	few	TGTGCCAGCAGCCAAGATAACAGGGGGGGAGGCTACACCTTC	CASSQDNRGGGYTF
NA	TRBV28	TRBJ1-5	many	TGTGCCAGCAGCTGGGATAGCAATCAGCCCCAGCATTTT	CASSWDSNQPQHF
NA	TRBV20-1	TRBJ1-2	many	TGCAGTGCCCGCGACACCAAGGACGGGTACTATGGCTACACCTTC	CSARDTKDGYYGYTF
NA	TRBV20-1	TRBJ2-5	many	TGCAGTGCTCTAGCGGTAGTGGGGGCAGAGACCCAGTACTTC	CSALAVVGAETQYF
NA	TRBV9	TRBJ2-2	many	TGTGCCAGCAGCGTAGGTCCAGCGGCAAACACCGGGGAGCTGTTTTTT	CASSVGPAANTGELFF
TRBD2	TRBV6-1	TRBJ2-3	many	TGTGCCAGCAGCCCGGGACTAGCGACAGATACGCAGTATTTT	CASSPGLATDTQYF
NA	TRBV5-1	TRBJ1-3	many	TGCGCCAGCAGCTTGGCCCGGGATTCTGGAAACACCATATATTTT	CASSLARDSGNTIYF
TRBD1	TRBV20-1	TRBJ2-7	NA	TGCAGTGCTACCGGACAGGGCCTGACCTACGAGCAGTACTTC	CSATGQGLTYEQYF
NA	TRBV29-1	TRBJ2-3	many	TGCAGCGTTGAAGACGGACTAATCACAGATACGCAGTATTTT	CSVEDGLITDTQYF
TRBD1	TRBV12-3/TRBV12-4	TRBJ2-2	many	TGTGCCAGCAGACCGGGACAGGGGTTAAGGACCGGGGAGCTGTTTTTT	CASRPGQGLRTGELFF
NA	TRBV29-1	TRBJ1-1	many	TGCAGCGTTGGACAAGTGAACACTGAAGCTTTCTTT	CSVGQVNTEAFF
NA	TRBV6-1	TRBJ1-3	many	TGTGCCAGCAGTGTTTACTCATCGAGCTCTGGAAACACCATATATTTT	CASSVYSSSSGNTIYF
TRBD1	TRBV6-1	TRBJ2-7	NA	TGTGCCAGTGGCGTCAACAGGGGGCGAAGGCTCGAGCAGTACTTC	CASGVNRGRRLEQYF
TRBD2	TRBV11-2	TRBJ2-6	NA	TGTGCCAGCAGCTTATGGAGCGGGGGAGGTGGGGCCAACGTCCTGACTTTC	CASSLWSGGGGANVLTF
NA	TRBV9	TRBJ2-5	few	TGTGCCAGCAGCGTAGGTCACGACGGAGAGACCCAGTACTTC	CASSVGHDGETQYF
TRBD1	TRBV27	TRBJ1-5	few	TGTGCCACCAAGGAAGGGACAGGGGGAAACGGGCCCCAGCATTTT	CATKEGTGGNGPQHF
NA	TRBV29-1	TRBJ2-2	NA	TGCAGCGTTGGGGGGGCTAATACCGGGGAGCTGTTTTTT	CSVGGANTGELFF
NA	TRBV6-1	TRBJ2-3	many	TGTGCCAGCAGCTGGGACGTTTCCGATACGCAGTATTTT	CASSWDVSDTQYF
NA	TRBV28	TRBJ2-3	many	TGTGCCACCAGGACTCGGCACACAGATACGCAGTATTTT	CATRTRHTDTQYF
NA	TRBV29-1	TRBJ1-5	many	TGCAGCGTTGTATTGGGTGAGGGGCGAGGCAATCAGCCCCAGCATTTT	CSVVLGEGRGNQPQHF
NA	TRBV2	TRBJ2-6	many	TGTGCCAGCAACAGGGCTCGTGTCTCCGGGGCCAACGTCCTGACTTTC	CASNRARVSGANVLTF
NA	TRBV10-3	TRBJ2-2	NA	TGTGCCATCAGTACCCTACCTACCAGCGGAACGAACACCGGGGAGCTGTTTTTT	CAISTLPTSGTNTGELFF
NA	TRBV3-1	TRBJ1-2	many	TGTGCCAGCAGCCTGGGGAGTTCCTATGGCTACACCTTC	CASSLGSSYGYTF
TRBD2	TRBV6-1	TRBJ2-1	NA	TGTGCCAGCAGTGTAGAAGCGGGGGGATGGTATGAGCAGTTCTTC	CASSVEAGGWYEQFF
TRBD2	TRBV4-2	TRBJ2-7	NA	TGTGCCAGCAGCCCGACCTGGACTAGCGGAATAATTGAGCAGTACTTC	CASSPTWTSGIIEQYF
NA	TRBV27	TRBJ1-1	many	TGTGCCAGCAGTTTATTTGGCGGTCTCATTGAAGCTTTCTTT	CASSLFGGLIEAFF
NA	TRBV12-3/TRBV12-4	TRBJ1-1	many	TGTGCCAGCAGCCATTCCGATATGAACACTGAAGCTTTCTTT	CASSHSDMNTEAFF
TRBD2	TRBV9	TRBJ2-7	few	TGTGCCAGCAGCGTAGGGGAGGGTACTACCTACGAGCAGTACTTC	CASSVGEGTTYEQYF
NA	TRBV20-1	TRBJ2-7	many	TGCAGTGCTAGACCCACCTCGGGACCAAAAGCCTACGAGCAGTACTTC	CSARPTSGPKAYEQYF
TRBD2	TRBV5-4	TRBJ2-1	NA	TGTGCCAGCAGCTCCGGCCAGCGGGAAGGTAGTGAGCAGTTCTTC	CASSSGQREGSEQFF
NA	TRBV28	TRBJ1-2	many	TGTGCCAGCAGGAGAGGAGGGGAATGGGGCTACACCTTC	CASRRGGEWGYTF
TRBD2	TRBV12-3/TRBV12-4	TRBJ2-3	many	TGTGCCAGCAGTCTAGCGGCCACAGATACGCAGTATTTT	CASSLAATDTQYF
NA	TRBV20-1	TRBJ1-4	many	TGCAGTGCTACGGGAGTTAATGAAAAACTGTTTTTT	CSATGVNEKLFF